These 10 T cell receptor beta chains originate from one sample sequenced in a study of shared clonotypes between healthy human individuals. Naive CD8 cells were CD45RO-negative, positively selected for CCR7, excluding terminally differentiated effector memory CD45RA+ cells. Measured with immunoSEQ multiplex PCR; TCRdb has only the in-frame clones, and not every one. In the table there are hundreds of thousands of clones, roughly 92% of which are singletons. The material sequenced was naive CD8+ T cells sorted from blood. Source of these receptors: a man aged 30 to 45 in good health.

The chain has TRBV14 and TRBJ2-3; D remains unclear. V was shortened by 4 bases and J by 2 bases, with 4 bases between the two germline ends. In germline, CDR1 is SGHDN, CDR2 FVKESK. The CDR3 runs 12 residues. CDR3 DNA: TGTGCCAGCAGCCCATACACAGATACGCAGTATTTT. Its protein product is CASSPYTDTQYF.

This clone appeared a few times. The chain carries TRBV2 and TRBJ1-5; D uncertain. This CDR3 contains 14 residues. Germline CDR1 is SNHLY and CDR2 is FYNNEI. V lost 8 bases, J lost 0 bases, and 11 bases lay in between. CDR3 amino acids: CASGKKVSNQPQHF. CDR3 coding DNA: TGTGCCAGCGGGAAAAAGGTTAGCAATCAGCCCCAGCATTTT. Using reference TRBV2 and TRBJ1-5 for the parts outside the CDR3, the full variable domain is EPEVTQTPSHQVTQMGQEVILRCVPISNHLYFYWYRQILGQKVEFLVSFYNNEISEKSEIFDDQFSVERPDGSNFTLKIRSTKLEDSAMYFCASGKKVSNQPQHFGDGTRLSIL.

V usage is TRBV30 and J usage is TRBJ1-2, with unresolved D. Trimming removed 7 bases at V and 5 bases at J, with 26 bases between. The length of the CDR3 is 16 residues. CDR1 and CDR2 (germline): GTSNPN, SVGIG (reference sequence). The CDR3 coding sequence is TGTGCCTACTCGGGCTCGGGCGGAAGATCTCTATATGGCTACACCTTC. As protein: CAYSGSGGRSLYGYTF.

The chain uses TRBV19 and TRBJ2-5; 10 nucleotides agree with TRBD1. The CDR3 contains 17 residues. Germline values: CDR1 LNHDA, CDR2 SQIVND (reference sequence). V lost 3 bases, J lost 2 bases, and 9 bases stayed unmatched. In nucleotides, the CDR3 is TGTGCCAGTAGTATGACAGGGGGCGAAATGGTGCAAGAGACCCAGTACTTC. This translates into CASSMTGGEMVQETQYF.

The chain has TRBV15 and TRBJ2-7; 10 bases match TRBD1. This CDR3 comprises 16 residues. Germline loops: CDR1 LNHNV, CDR2 YYDKDF (reference sequence). V gave up 1 base and J gave up 2 bases; unmatched junction bases: 5. CDR3 bases: TGTGCCACCAGCAGAGTCGCGACAGGGGGCCCCTACGAGCAGTACTTC. Amino acid sequence: CATSRVATGGPYEQYF.

This clone has just one count. This chain joins TRBV2 and TRBJ2-7; tentatively, D is TRBD1 (5 bases). This CDR3 is built from 11 residues. Germline assignment: CDR1 SNHLY and CDR2 FYNNEI. V was pared by 11 bases and J by 5 bases, with 13 bases between. The CDR3 loop is CAQGARDEQYF. In DNA, the CDR3 is TGTGCCCAGGGCGCTAGGGACGAGCAGTACTTC.

The J gene is TRBJ2-1, the V gene TRBV7-9; D is unclear. Germline V gene sequence: CDR1 SEHNR, CDR2 FQNEAQ (reference sequence). The V and J ends lost 1 base and 12 bases respectively, with 13 bases between them. CDR3 length: 13 amino acids. The CDR3 bases are TGTGCCAGCAGCTTAGTCCTATCGGGCGGGCAGTTCTTC. Its protein is CASSLVLSGGQFF. Based on the CDR3 plus reference TRBV7-9 and TRBJ2-1, the full variable domain is DTGVSQNPRHKITKRGQNVTFRCDPISEHNRLYWYRQTLGQGPEFLTYFQNEAQLEKSRLLSDRFSAERPKGSFSTLEIQRTEQGDSAMYLCASSLVLSGGQFFGPGTRLTVL.

The chain carries TRBV5-1 and TRBJ1-2; D is ambiguous. V was clipped by 1 base and J by 4 bases, with 8 bases between them. Germline CDR1 and CDR2: SGHRS and YFSETQ. This CDR3 comprises 13 residues. CDR3 DNA: TGCGCCAGCAGCTTGTCTTGGAGCTATGGCTACACCTTC. It translates to CASSLSWSYGYTF.

V usage is TRBV2 and J usage is TRBJ2-7, with TRBD1 matching 7 bases. With V trimmed by 6 bases and J by 0 bases, 2 bases remained unmatched. Germline V gene sequence: CDR1 SNHLY, CDR2 FYNNEI. The CDR3 length is 13 residues. CDR3 residues: CASRTGTSYEQYF. The CDR3 nucleotides read TGTGCCAGCAGGACAGGGACCTCCTACGAGCAGTACTTC.

V is TRBV19 and J is TRBJ1-2; 8 nucleotides agree with TRBD1. Trimming cost V 5 bases and J 7 bases; bases outside gene matches: 9. CDR1 and CDR2 from the germline V gene are LNHDA and SQIVND (reference sequence). CDR3 length: 14 amino acids. CDR3 DNA sequence: TGTGCCAGTAGTCTCTGGACAGGGAAACTTGGCTACACCTTC. Residues: CASSLWTGKLGYTF.